This T cell receptor beta chain was found in a study of T cell responses to AZD1222 COVID-19 vaccine. This table comes from immunoSEQ multiplex PCR, and its TCRdb copy is limited to in-frame clones, with some not included. The profile shows some 100,000 clones, approximately 92% of them singletons. Germline V lookup: CDR1 ENHRY, CDR2 SYGVKD. Trimming removed 3 bases from V and 8 bases from J, with 22 bases in between. The CDR3 extends over 16 amino acids. The sequence derives from an adult who received the AZD1222 COVID-19 vaccine. The genes are TRBV10-3 and TRBJ1-2; weak D call: TRBD1 (6 bases). The source was peripheral blood, collected 28 days after the second AZD1222 dose. The CDR3 protein is CAISDLGRGNVWGYTF. CDR3 nucleotide sequence: TGTGCCATCAGTGATCTGGGCAGGGGAAATGTTTGGGGCTACACCTTC.